Each of the 28 T cell receptor beta chains below was sequenced from the same sample in a study of a mutant IDH1 vaccine in newly diagnosed glioma. Method: immunoSEQ multiplex PCR; TCRdb's copy keeps in-frame clones and lacks some. Among 65,000 to 70,000 clones listed, around 85% were seen once. Stated time point: baseline, week 1 (first vaccination visit). Noted treatment: pre-vaccination baseline after standard-of-care therapy. The sample in question was PBMCs, obtained from a glioma patient treated with radiotherapy, temozolomide or both. The receptors here all came from a man aged 25-45 years with glioma.

This CDR3 reads CASSVGGAAMGYGYTF. Here the CDR3 DNA reads TGTGCCAGCAGCGTAGGAGGGGCCGCCATGGGATATGGCTACACCTTC. The chain combines TRBV9 with TRBJ1-2; D possibly corresponds to TRBD1 (5 bases). V lost 0 bases, J lost 5 bases, and 17 bases lay in between. The CDR3 is 16 amino acids. The germline gives CDR1 SGDLS, CDR2 YYNGEE.

CDR3 sequence: CASSKAGVVANTEAFF. DNA of the CDR3: TGTGCCAGCAGCAAAGCGGGGGTTGTTGCGAACACTGAAGCTTTCTTT. This rearrangement joins TRBV2 to TRBJ1-1, with TRBD1 as a possible D gene (5 bases). V lost 6 bases to trimming and J lost 1 base, with 18 bases between them. CDR1 is SNHLY and CDR2 is FYNNEI in the germline V gene. This CDR3 region has 16 residues.

This clone was seen a single time. V gene TRBV7-5 combines with J gene TRBJ1-5. TRBV7-5 is labeled a pseudogene. The CDR3 is 16 residues long. The CDR3 bases are TGTGTCAGAAGCTTAGTTTTGGGGACGAGCAATCAGCCCCAGCATTTT. Encoded protein: CVRSLVLGTSNQPQHF.

CDR3 residues: CASSAGGVRTDTQYF. CDR3 nucleotides: TGTGCCAGCAGCGCTGGAGGGGTGCGGACAGATACGCAGTATTTT. The chain links TRBV7-2 to TRBJ2-3; D is perhaps TRBD2 (6 bases). The CDR3 is 15 amino acids. Germline V CDR1 and CDR2: SGHTA, FQGNSA. The ends were cut back, 5 bases at V and 3 bases at J, with 15 bases in the middle.

This chain joins TRBV19 and TRBJ2-5; D is tentatively TRBD1 or TRBD2 (5 bases each). The CDR3 consists of 12 residues. V lost 10 bases and J 5 bases, leaving 14 bases between the germline ends. Germline CDR1 is LNHDA and CDR2 is SQIVND (reference sequence). In nucleotides, the CDR3 is TGTGCCATCTCAGGGAGTTTTGAGACCCAGTACTTC. Amino acids: CAISGSFETQYF.

This chain uses TRBV27 with TRBJ2-1; D gene unclear. The germline CDR1 and CDR2 sequences are MNHEY and SMNVEV (reference sequence). The V end was cut by 4 bases, the J end by 0 bases, with 10 bases between. The CDR3 is 15 residues long. The CDR3 reads CASSSDLISYNEQFF. Written as DNA, the CDR3 is TGTGCCAGCAGTTCCGACTTAATCTCCTACAATGAGCAGTTCTTC.

The chain links TRBV5-6 to TRBJ1-6; unclear D gene. The V and J ends lost 2 bases and 10 bases respectively, with 13 bases between them. This CDR3 has 14 residues. Germline V gene data show CDR1 as SGHDT and CDR2 as YYEEEE. CDR3 region: CASSFTRTTSPLHF. The DNA of the CDR3 is TGTGCCAGCAGCTTTACGAGGACGACCTCACCCCTCCACTTT. Based on the CDR3 plus reference TRBV5-6 and TRBJ1-6, the full variable domain is DAGVTQSPTHLIKTRGQQVTLRCSPKSGHDTVSWYQQALGQGPQFIFQYYEEEERQRGNFPDRFSGHQFPNYSSELNVNALLLGDSALYLCASSFTRTTSPLHFGNGTRLTVT.

This sequence joins TRBV19 and TRBJ1-2, with 9 bases aligning to TRBD1. The CDR3 is made up of 16 amino acids. Germline CDR1 and CDR2: LNHDA and SQIVND (reference sequence). V trimming: 0 bases; J trimming: 8 bases; junction bases outside the gene matches: 10. The CDR3 sequence: CASSIDLRGQGYGYTF. The DNA of the CDR3 is TGTGCCAGTAGTATAGATCTAAGGGGACAGGGATACGGCTACACCTTC.

J is TRBJ1-4 and V is TRBV19; D is unclear. Trimming shortened V by 3 bases and J by 4 bases, and 18 bases separated the two germline ends. Germline assignment: CDR1 LNHDA and CDR2 SQIVND (reference sequence). The CDR3 length is 17 residues. As DNA, the CDR3 is TGTGCCAGTAGTATTCGGCGGGTGGCAGGAGATAATGAAAAACTGTTTTTT. Translating gives CASSIRRVAGDNEKLFF.

The V call is TRBV7-6, the J call TRBJ2-7, with D perhaps TRBD1 (6 bases). CDR1 and CDR2 from the germline V gene are SGHVS and FNYEAQ. Deletions cut 5 bases from V and 2 bases from J, with 19 bases between. The CDR3 has 16 amino acids. The CDR3 is CASSPRRQVHTYEQYF. The CDR3, as DNA: TGTGCCAGCAGCCCCCGCCGACAGGTCCACACCTACGAGCAGTACTTC.

The chain employs TRBV7-9 and TRBJ2-7; D not certain. Trimming pared 1 base from V and 0 bases from J, leaving 7 bases between. CDR3 length equals 14 residues. Germline CDR1 is SEHNR and CDR2 is FQNEAQ (reference sequence). CDR3: CASSLGLPSYEQYF. The CDR3 nucleotides read TGTGCCAGCAGCTTAGGCCTCCCCTCCTACGAGCAGTACTTC.

CDR3 in DNA: TGTGCCTGGCTGGCCCGGACAGGGGTTTACGGGGAGCTGTTTTTT. Protein: CAWLARTGVYGELFF. The chain recombines TRBV30 with TRBJ2-2, with 9 bases lining up with TRBD1. The CDR3 is made up of 15 amino acids. Germline CDR1 GTSNPN, CDR2 SVGIG (reference sequence). The ends lost 5 bases at V and 7 bases at J; junction bases unmatched: 11.

The chain employs TRBV5-1 and TRBJ2-5; 11 bases are shared with TRBD1. J was trimmed by 3 bases and V by 2 bases; bases with no gene match: 3. The CDR3 sequence is 15 residues long. Germline values: CDR1 SGHRS, CDR2 YFSETQ. The CDR3 DNA is TGCGCCAGCAGCTTTGGGGACAGGGGGAAAGAGACCCAGTACTTC. Amino acid sequence: CASSFGDRGKETQYF.

The gene calls are TRBV9 and TRBJ2-2, with D possibly matching TRBD1 (5 bases). Trimming cost V 0 bases and J 4 bases, with 10 bases left between them. CDR3 length equals 15 residues. The germline gives CDR1 SGDLS, CDR2 YYNGEE. Written as DNA, the CDR3 is TGTGCCAGCAGCGTAGAAGCAGGGCTCACCGGGGAGCTGTTTTTT. This gives the protein CASSVEAGLTGELFF.

The chain combines TRBV4-2 with TRBJ2-3, with TRBD2 identical over 9 bases. Per germline, CDR1 LGHNA and CDR2 YNFKEQ. The CDR3 runs 18 residues. V lost 1 base, J lost 0 bases, and 8 bases stayed unmatched. The CDR3 bases are TGTGCCAGCAGCCAAGGTCTAGCGGGGTTATCTAGCACAGATACGCAGTATTTT. Its translation: CASSQGLAGLSSTDTQYF.

The chain has TRBV2 and TRBJ1-1; D remains ambiguous. The germline CDR1 and CDR2 sequences are SNHLY and FYNNEI. Trimming pared 10 bases from V and 1 base from J, leaving 10 bases between. The CDR3 spans 12 residues. The CDR3 DNA is TGTGCCACAGAGGACGGGAACACTGAAGCTTTCTTT. Protein sequence: CATEDGNTEAFF.

The rearrangement uses TRBV7-9 and TRBJ2-3; TRBD2 aligns across 12 bases. Germline V gene data show CDR1 as SEHNR and CDR2 as FQNEAQ (reference sequence). J lost 6 bases, V lost 1 base, and 14 bases had no gene match. The CDR3 sequence is 19 residues long. Here the CDR3 reads CASSLGTSGAFGVSDTQYF. The CDR3 bases are TGTGCCAGCAGCTTAGGGACTAGCGGGGCTTTCGGTGTGTCGGATACGCAGTATTTT.

The V gene is TRBV18, the J gene TRBJ1-4; possible D gene TRBD1, 6 bases. This CDR3 comprises 16 residues. The germline CDR1 and CDR2 sequences are KGHSH and LQKENI. V dropped 3 bases and J dropped 0 bases, with 11 bases sitting between them. The CDR3 is CASSPLAGATNEKLFF. CDR3 DNA: TGTGCCAGCTCACCTCTTGCAGGGGCAACTAATGAAAAACTGTTTTTT.

This CDR3 reads CASSAPLGETQYF. CDR3 coding DNA: TGCGCCAGCAGCGCCCCGCTAGGGGAGACCCAGTACTTC. The rearrangement links TRBV4-1 to TRBJ2-5; D uncertain. Germline loops: CDR1 MGHRA, CDR2 YSYEKL. The CDR3 totals 13 residues. The V and J ends lost 5 bases and 5 bases respectively, with 12 bases between them.

The V call is TRBV5-1, the J call TRBJ1-4; D might be TRBD1 (5 bases). The CDR3 runs 17 residues. The V and J ends lost 4 bases and 4 bases respectively, with 20 bases between them. Germline V gene data show CDR1 as SGHRS and CDR2 as YFSETQ. Written as DNA, the CDR3 is TGCGCCAGCAGCCAAGGGAGGCTAGAGGGGAATAATGAAAAACTGTTTTTT. As protein: CASSQGRLEGNNEKLFF.

V is TRBV10-2 and J is TRBJ1-1; a possible D gene is TRBD1 (5 bases). Germline loops: CDR1 WSHSY, CDR2 SAAADI. The CDR3 extends over 15 amino acids. Between the trimmed V and J ends, which lost 3 bases and 0 bases, there was a span of 11 bases. In DNA, the CDR3 is TGCGCCAGCAGTGAAACCGACAGATTGAACACTGAAGCTTTCTTT. Translated: CASSETDRLNTEAFF.

The rearrangement links TRBV5-1 to TRBJ1-1; 8 nucleotides line up with TRBD1. Trimming cost V 0 bases and J 1 base; bases outside gene matches: 8. CDR3 length equals 17 residues. Germline V lookup: CDR1 SGHRS, CDR2 YFSETQ. CDR3: CASSLGRGHVGNTEAFF. In DNA form, the CDR3 reads TGCGCCAGCAGCTTGGGCAGGGGGCACGTCGGGAACACTGAAGCTTTCTTT.

This clone showed up just a few times. The J gene is TRBJ1-1, the V gene TRBV6-6; D unclear. Trimming removed 7 bases at V and 0 bases at J, with 15 bases between. This CDR3 is 15 amino acids long. Germline lookup yields CDR1 MNHNY and CDR2 SVGAGI (reference sequence). The CDR3 spells CASTRSGQMNTEAFF. In DNA, the CDR3 is TGTGCCAGCACAAGGAGTGGGCAAATGAACACTGAAGCTTTCTTT.

V usage is TRBV5-1 and J usage is TRBJ2-7, with a weak D call TRBD1 (5 bases). CDR1 and CDR2 from the germline V gene are SGHRS and YFSETQ. CDR3 length: 15 amino acids. V dropped 4 bases and J dropped 6 bases, with 20 bases sitting between them. CDR3 DNA sequence: TGCGCCAGCAGCATAAAGGACAAGAAGGACGGCGAGCAGTACTTC. Its translation: CASSIKDKKDGEQYF. The variable domain in full, with the rest retrieved from reference TRBV5-1 and TRBJ2-7, is KAGVTQTPRYLIKTRGQQVTLSCSPISGHRSVSWYQQTPGQGLQFLFEYFSETQRNKGNFPGRFSGRQFSNSRSEMNVSTLELGDSALYLCASSIKDKKDGEQYFGPGTRLTVT.

The chain links TRBV5-1 to TRBJ1-5; unclear D gene. V dropped 2 bases and J dropped 3 bases, with 6 bases sitting between them. The CDR3 length is 13 residues. Germline-derived CDR1 and CDR2 are SGHRS and YFSETQ. CDR3 sequence reads: CASSLGANQPQHF. CDR3 coding DNA: TGCGCCAGCAGCTTAGGCGCCAATCAGCCCCAGCATTTT.

The chain uses TRBV12-5 and TRBJ2-7, with 7 bases identical to TRBD1. There are 15 residues in the CDR3. Germline V gene data show CDR1 as LGHNT and CDR2 as FRNRAP. Trimming cost V 6 bases and J 0 bases; bases outside gene matches: 8. The chain's CDR3 is CASGIDRVLSYEQYF. As DNA, the CDR3 is TGTGCTAGTGGAATCGACAGGGTTCTCTCCTACGAGCAGTACTTC.

V usage is TRBV13 and J usage is TRBJ1-1; D possibly corresponds to TRBD1 (6 bases). V was shortened by 3 bases and J by 1 base, with 9 bases between the two germline ends. The CDR3 totals 14 residues. The germline V gene has CDR1 PRHDT and CDR2 FYEKMQ (reference sequence). CDR3 coding DNA: TGTGCCAGCAGCTTCGGACAGACGAACACTGAAGCTTTCTTT. Protein: CASSFGQTNTEAFF.

This clone occurred a few times. J is TRBJ2-5 and V is TRBV28; D gene ambiguous. V was shortened by 7 bases and J by 5 bases, with 17 bases between the two germline ends. The CDR3 is 14 amino acids. The germline V gene has CDR1 MDHEN and CDR2 SYDVKM. This chain's CDR3 is CASTPLGKWETQYF. CDR3 bases: TGTGCCAGCACCCCTCTTGGCAAGTGGGAGACCCAGTACTTC.